Shown below are 11 T cell receptor beta chains from a single sample sequenced in a study of Tregs in tolerant kidney transplant recipients. Mixed chimerism was transient after nonmyeloablative marrow transplants from related graft donors. Some clones are missing from TCRdb's copy, which holds only in-frame ones; the method was immunoSEQ multiplex PCR. Among about 64,000 clones listed, 80% to 90% were seen once. Sequencing was performed on CD4+ T cells from blood (PBMCs), taken 6 months after the transplant. Every receptor here comes from a human patient who received a combined kidney and bone marrow transplant. The graft donor may account for some of the T cells.

The V call is TRBV21-1, the J call TRBJ2-7; TRBD1 is the table's D call, not checked against the DNA. TRBV21-1 is noted as a pseudogene. CDR3 length: 14 residues. CDR3 nucleotides: TGTGCCAGCATTCTAGAGGCAGGGGGCGACGAGCAGTACTTC. Residues: CASILEAGGDEQYF.

The chain couples TRBV9 to TRBJ2-5; 8 positions agree with TRBD1. CDR1 and CDR2 (germline): SGDLS, YYNGEE. CDR3 length: 15 residues. V shed 0 bases, J shed 6 bases, and the junction held 7 bases outside the gene matches. This chain's CDR3 is CASSVGGTGEKTQYF. Written as DNA, the CDR3 is TGTGCCAGCAGCGTAGGTGGGACAGGAGAAAAGACCCAGTACTTC. The complete variable domain, with remaining parts taken from reference TRBV9 and TRBJ2-5, reads DSGVTQTPKHLITATGQRVTLRCSPRSGDLSVYWYQQSLDQGLQFLIQYYNGEERAKGNILERFSAQQFPDLHSELNLSSLELGDSALYFCASSVGGTGEKTQYFGPGTRLLVL.

This clone was observed a single time. This chain joins TRBV5-4 and TRBJ1-2; the D is unclear. CDR3 length equals 13 residues. V dropped 2 bases and J dropped 0 bases, with 5 bases sitting between them. Germline V CDR1 and CDR2: SGHNT, YYREEE (reference sequence). As DNA, the CDR3 is TGTGCCAGCAGCTTCAGCGCTAACTATGGCTACACCTTC. Translation gives CASSFSANYGYTF. Using reference TRBV5-4 and TRBJ1-2 for the parts outside the CDR3, the full variable domain is ETGVTQSPTHLIKTRGQQVTLRCSSQSGHNTVSWYQQALGQGPQFIFQYYREEENGRGNFPPRFSGLQFPNYSSELNVNALELDDSALYLCASSFSANYGYTFGSGTRLTVV.

The gene calls are TRBV7-9 and TRBJ2-2; TRBD1 agrees at 7 bases. This CDR3 contains 16 residues. Losses at the gene ends were 5 bases for V and 3 bases for J; bases not matched to a gene: 9. Germline CDR1 is SEHNR and CDR2 is FQNEAQ (reference sequence). The CDR3 protein is CASSPPGTVYTGELFF. The CDR3 DNA is TGTGCCAGCAGCCCCCCCGGGACAGTATACACCGGGGAGCTGTTTTTT.

The chain couples TRBV4-2 to TRBJ1-2; no clear D gene. V gave up 0 bases and J gave up 4 bases, with 12 bases separating them. The CDR3 consists of 15 residues. Per the germline V gene, CDR1 is LGHNA and CDR2 is YNFKEQ. The chain's CDR3 is CASSQDDPDIYGYTF. Written as DNA, the CDR3 is TGTGCCAGCAGCCAAGATGACCCCGACATCTATGGCTACACCTTC.

This sequence joins TRBV7-2 and TRBJ1-1, with D unclear. Per the germline V gene, CDR1 is SGHTA and CDR2 is FQGNSA. Trimming stripped 1 base from V and 0 bases from J, with 9 bases between. The CDR3 loop spans 15 amino acids. Written as DNA, the CDR3 is TGTGCCAGCAGCTTAGTCGGAGGAGTGAACACTGAAGCTTTCTTT. Protein sequence: CASSLVGGVNTEAFF.

The V call is TRBV7-2, the J call TRBJ1-6; no clear D. CDR3 length: 15 residues. With 3 bases removed from V and 6 bases from J, the gap between germline ends came to 12 bases. Looked up from germline, CDR1 is SGHTA and CDR2 is FQGNSA. The chain's CDR3 is CASSFDMRGNSPLHF. The CDR3 DNA reads as TGTGCCAGCAGCTTCGACATGCGGGGTAATTCACCCCTCCACTTT.

The chain couples TRBV19 to TRBJ2-2; D is perhaps TRBD2 (6 bases). The CDR3 loop spans 14 amino acids. In germline, CDR1 is LNHDA, CDR2 SQIVND (reference sequence). Trimming took off 6 bases at V and 7 bases at J, with 15 bases between the two ends. The CDR3 DNA reads as TGTGCCAGTAGGAGGCAGGGAGGCGGCGGGGAGCTGTTTTTT. It codes for CASRRQGGGGELFF.

The chain couples TRBV29-1 to TRBJ2-5; D ambiguous. Trimming took off 4 bases at V and 4 bases at J, with 7 bases between the two ends. The CDR3 has 11 residues. Germline V lookup: CDR1 SQVTM, CDR2 ANQGSEA. The chain's CDR3 is CSVAPRETQYF. CDR3 sequence (DNA): TGCAGCGTTGCCCCTAGAGAGACCCAGTACTTC.

The chain recombines TRBV14 with TRBJ2-3; weak D call: TRBD2 (5 bases). Trimming pared 4 bases from V and 2 bases from J, leaving 7 bases between. The CDR3 contains 13 residues. Germline V gives CDR1 SGHDN, CDR2 FVKESK. The CDR3 sequence: CASSLRDTDTQYF. CDR3 bases: TGTGCCAGCAGCCTCCGGGACACAGATACGCAGTATTTT.

This clone came up once. V and J are TRBV5-1 and TRBJ2-1; D unresolved. V lost 0 bases and J 8 bases, leaving 6 bases between the germline ends. Per the germline V gene, CDR1 is SGHRS and CDR2 is YFSETQ. The CDR3 is 12 amino acids. The CDR3 DNA reads TGCGCCAGCAGCTTGGTTGCGGATGAGCAGTTCTTC. This gives the protein CASSLVADEQFF.